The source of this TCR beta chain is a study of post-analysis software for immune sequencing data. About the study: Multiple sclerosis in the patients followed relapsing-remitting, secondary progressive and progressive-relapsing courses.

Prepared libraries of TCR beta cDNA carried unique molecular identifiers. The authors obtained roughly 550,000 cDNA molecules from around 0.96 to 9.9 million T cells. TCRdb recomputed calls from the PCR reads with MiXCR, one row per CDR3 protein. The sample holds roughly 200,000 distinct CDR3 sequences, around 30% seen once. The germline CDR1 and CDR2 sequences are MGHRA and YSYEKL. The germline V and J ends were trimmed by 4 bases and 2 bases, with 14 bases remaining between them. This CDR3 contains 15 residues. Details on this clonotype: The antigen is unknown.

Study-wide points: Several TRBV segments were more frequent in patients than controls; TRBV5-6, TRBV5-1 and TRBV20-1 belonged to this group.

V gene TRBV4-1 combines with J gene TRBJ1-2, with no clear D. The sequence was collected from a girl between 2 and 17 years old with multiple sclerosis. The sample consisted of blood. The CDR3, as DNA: TGCGCCAGCAGCCCTATGAGCAGGAGCAACTATGGCTACACCTTC. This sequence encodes CASSPMSRSNYGYTF.